This T cell receptor beta chain was identified during a study of low-dose radiotherapy and immunotherapy resistance in tumors. Background on the study: Cohort 2 was treated with 1 Gy per fraction every two weeks, amounting to 13 Gy across 26 weeks. Both drugs were delivered intravenously to patients (nivolumab 240 mg every two weeks and ipilimumab 1 mg/kg every six weeks).

The ends lost 0 bases at V and 7 bases at J; junction bases unmatched: 4. The germline CDR1 and CDR2 sequences are LNHDA and SQIVND (reference sequence). The length of the CDR3 is 16 residues. Primers targeting TRAV and TRBV primed first-strand cDNA, covering alpha and beta chains. A roughly 19-cycle PCR with a constant-region primer and V-primer adapter amplified TCRs. TCRdb independently ran MiXCR on the reads; one entry per CDR3 protein. The sample shows some 38,000 distinct CDR3 sequences, around 20% of them seen only once. The sample holds many counts of this clonotype. The time point denotes: after trial treatment. Stated treatment: LDRT plus nivolumab, ipilimumab, low-dose cyclophosphamide and aspirin (RACIN trial).

This material consisted of PBMCs, taken after low-dose radiotherapy plus immunotherapy. This chain links TRBV19 with TRBJ2-1; 12 nucleotides agree with TRBD2. This receptor was identified in a female donor with ovarian cancer. The CDR3 loop is CASSIDASGGANEQFF. As DNA, the CDR3 is TGTGCCAGTAGTATAGATGCTAGCGGGGGGGCGAATGAGCAGTTCTTC.